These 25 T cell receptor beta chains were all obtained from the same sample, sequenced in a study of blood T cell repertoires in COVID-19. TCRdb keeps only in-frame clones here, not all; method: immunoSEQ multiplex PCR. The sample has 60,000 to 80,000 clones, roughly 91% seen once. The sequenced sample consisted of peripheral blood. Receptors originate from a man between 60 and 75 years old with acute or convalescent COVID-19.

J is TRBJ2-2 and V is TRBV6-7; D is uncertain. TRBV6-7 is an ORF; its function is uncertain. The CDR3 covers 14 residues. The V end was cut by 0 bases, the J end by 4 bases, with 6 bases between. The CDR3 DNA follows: TGTGCCAGCAGTTACTCGTTTCTCACCGGGGAGCTGTTTTTT. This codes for CASSYSFLTGELFF.

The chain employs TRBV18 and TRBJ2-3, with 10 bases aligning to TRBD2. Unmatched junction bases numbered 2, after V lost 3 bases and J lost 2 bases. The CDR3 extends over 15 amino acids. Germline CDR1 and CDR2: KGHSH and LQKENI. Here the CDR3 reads CASSPGLADTDTQYF. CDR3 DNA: TGTGCCAGCTCACCTGGACTAGCGGACACAGATACGCAGTATTTT.

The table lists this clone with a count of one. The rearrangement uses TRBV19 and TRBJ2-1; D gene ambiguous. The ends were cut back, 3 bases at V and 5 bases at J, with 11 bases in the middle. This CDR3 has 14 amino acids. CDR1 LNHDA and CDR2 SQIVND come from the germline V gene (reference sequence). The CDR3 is CASSITDSNNEQFF. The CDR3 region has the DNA TGTGCCAGTAGTATTACAGATTCGAACAATGAGCAGTTCTTC.

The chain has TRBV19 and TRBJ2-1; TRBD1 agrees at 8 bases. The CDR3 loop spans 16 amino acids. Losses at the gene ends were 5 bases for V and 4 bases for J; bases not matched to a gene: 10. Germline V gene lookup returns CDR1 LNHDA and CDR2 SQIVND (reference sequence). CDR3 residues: CASSAQGGQVYNEQFF. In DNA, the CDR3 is TGTGCCAGTAGTGCACAGGGGGGTCAGGTGTACAATGAGCAGTTCTTC.

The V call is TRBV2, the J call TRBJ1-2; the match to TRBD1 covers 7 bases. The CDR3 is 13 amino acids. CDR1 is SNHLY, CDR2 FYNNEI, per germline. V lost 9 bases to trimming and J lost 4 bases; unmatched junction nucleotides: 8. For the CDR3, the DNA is TGTGCCAGGCAGATACAGGGGAGCTATGGCTACACCTTC. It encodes CARQIQGSYGYTF.

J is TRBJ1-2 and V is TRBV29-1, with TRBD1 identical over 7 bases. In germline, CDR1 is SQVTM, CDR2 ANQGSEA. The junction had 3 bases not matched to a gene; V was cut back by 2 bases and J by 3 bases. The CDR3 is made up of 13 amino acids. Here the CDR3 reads CSVEKGADYGYTF. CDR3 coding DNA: TGCAGCGTTGAAAAGGGGGCAGACTATGGCTACACCTTC.

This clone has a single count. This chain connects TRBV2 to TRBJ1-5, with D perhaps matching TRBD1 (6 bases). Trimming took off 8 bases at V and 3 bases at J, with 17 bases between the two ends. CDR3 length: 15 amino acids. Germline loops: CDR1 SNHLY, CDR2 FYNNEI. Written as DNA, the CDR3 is TGTGCCAGCTCAGAACGGGGGGCGATCAATCAGCCCCAGCATTTT. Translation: CASSERGAINQPQHF.

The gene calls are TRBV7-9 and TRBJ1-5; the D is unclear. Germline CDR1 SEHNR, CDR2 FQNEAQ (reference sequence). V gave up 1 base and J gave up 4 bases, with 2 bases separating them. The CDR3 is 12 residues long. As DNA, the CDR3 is TGTGCCAGCAGCTTAGTAAATCAGCCCCAGCATTTT. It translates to CASSLVNQPQHF.

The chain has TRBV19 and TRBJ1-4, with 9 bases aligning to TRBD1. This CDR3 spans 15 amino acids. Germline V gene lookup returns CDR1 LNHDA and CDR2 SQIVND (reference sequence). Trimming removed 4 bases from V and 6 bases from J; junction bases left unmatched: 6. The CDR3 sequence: CASSTKDRGDEKLFF. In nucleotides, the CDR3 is TGTGCCAGTAGTACGAAGGACAGGGGAGATGAAAAACTGTTTTTT.

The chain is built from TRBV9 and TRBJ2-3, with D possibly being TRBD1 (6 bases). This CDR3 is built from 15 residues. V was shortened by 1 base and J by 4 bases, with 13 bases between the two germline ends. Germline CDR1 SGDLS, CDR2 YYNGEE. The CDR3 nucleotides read TGTGCCAGCAGCGTATTAGGGGGTGCGGCAGATACGCAGTATTTT. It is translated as CASSVLGGAADTQYF.

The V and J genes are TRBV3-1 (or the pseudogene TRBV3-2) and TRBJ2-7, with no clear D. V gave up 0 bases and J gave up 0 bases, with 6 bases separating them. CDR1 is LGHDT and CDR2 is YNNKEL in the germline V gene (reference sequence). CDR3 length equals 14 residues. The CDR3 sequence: CASSQDLSSYEQYF. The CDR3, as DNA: TGTGCCAGCAGCCAAGACCTGAGCTCCTACGAGCAGTACTTC.

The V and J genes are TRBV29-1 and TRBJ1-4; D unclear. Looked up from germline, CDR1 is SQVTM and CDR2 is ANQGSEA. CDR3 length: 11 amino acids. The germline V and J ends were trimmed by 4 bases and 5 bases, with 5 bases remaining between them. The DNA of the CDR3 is TGCAGCGTTGGCCTAAATGAAAAACTGTTTTTT. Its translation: CSVGLNEKLFF.

In DNA, the CDR3 is TGTGCCAGCAGTTACTTCCGCAGGGACTACGAGCAGTACTTC. Translating it yields CASSYFRRDYEQYF. The chain recombines TRBV6-5 with TRBJ2-7; a possible D gene is TRBD1 (5 bases). Trimming stripped 1 base from V and 3 bases from J, with 10 bases between. Germline-derived CDR1 and CDR2 are MNHEY and SVGAGI. This CDR3 is built from 14 residues.

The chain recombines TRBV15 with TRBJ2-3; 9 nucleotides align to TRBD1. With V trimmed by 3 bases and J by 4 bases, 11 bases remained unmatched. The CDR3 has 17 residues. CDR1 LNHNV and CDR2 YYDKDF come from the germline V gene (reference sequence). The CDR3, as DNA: TGTGCCACCAGCAGGCGGGGACAGGGAGTTGGCGCAGATACGCAGTATTTT. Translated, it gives CATSRRGQGVGADTQYF.

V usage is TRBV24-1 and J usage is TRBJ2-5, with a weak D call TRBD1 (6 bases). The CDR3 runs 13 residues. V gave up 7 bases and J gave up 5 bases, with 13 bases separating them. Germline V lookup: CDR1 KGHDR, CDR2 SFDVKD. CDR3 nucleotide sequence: TGTGCCACCAGCACAGGGACATGGGAGACCCAGTACTTC. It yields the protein CATSTGTWETQYF.

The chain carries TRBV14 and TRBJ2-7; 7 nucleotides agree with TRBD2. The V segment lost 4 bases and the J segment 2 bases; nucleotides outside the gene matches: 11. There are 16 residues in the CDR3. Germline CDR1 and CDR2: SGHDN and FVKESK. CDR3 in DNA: TGTGCCAGCAGCCGCAGCAGCGGGACGCCACCCTACGAGCAGTACTTC. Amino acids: CASSRSSGTPPYEQYF.

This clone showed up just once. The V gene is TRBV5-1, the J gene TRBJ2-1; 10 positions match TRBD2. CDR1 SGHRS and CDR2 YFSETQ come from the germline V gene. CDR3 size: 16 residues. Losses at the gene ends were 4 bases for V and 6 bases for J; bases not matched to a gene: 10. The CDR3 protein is CASSPQSGGGGNEQFF. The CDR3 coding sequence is TGCGCCAGCAGCCCCCAGAGCGGGGGGGGCGGCAATGAGCAGTTCTTC.

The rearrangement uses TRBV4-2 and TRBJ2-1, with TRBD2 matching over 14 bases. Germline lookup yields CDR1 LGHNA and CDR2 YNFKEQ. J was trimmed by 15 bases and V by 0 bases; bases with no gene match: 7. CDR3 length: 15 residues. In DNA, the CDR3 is TGTGCCAGCAGCCAAGAGGTGACTAGCGGGAGGGTGGTGTTCTTC. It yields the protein CASSQEVTSGRVVFF.

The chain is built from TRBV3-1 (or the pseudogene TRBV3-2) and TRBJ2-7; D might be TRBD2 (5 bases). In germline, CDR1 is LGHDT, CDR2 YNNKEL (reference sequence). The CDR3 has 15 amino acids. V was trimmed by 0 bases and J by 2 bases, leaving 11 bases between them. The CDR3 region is CASSQEPDLTYEQYF. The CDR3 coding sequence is TGTGCCAGCAGCCAAGAACCGGACTTAACCTACGAGCAGTACTTC.

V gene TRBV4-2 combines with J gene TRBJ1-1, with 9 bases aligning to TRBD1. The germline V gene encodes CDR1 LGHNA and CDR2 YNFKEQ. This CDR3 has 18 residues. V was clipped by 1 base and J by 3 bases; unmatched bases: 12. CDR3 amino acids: CASSQARTGAGGDTEAFF. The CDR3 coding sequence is TGTGCCAGCAGCCAAGCTCGGACAGGGGCGGGTGGCGACACTGAAGCTTTCTTT.

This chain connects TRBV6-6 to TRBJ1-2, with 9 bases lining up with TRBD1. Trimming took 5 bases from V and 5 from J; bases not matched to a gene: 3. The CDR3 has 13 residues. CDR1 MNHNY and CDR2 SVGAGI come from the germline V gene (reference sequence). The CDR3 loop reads CASSRTGEYGYTF. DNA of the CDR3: TGTGCCAGCAGTCGGACAGGGGAATATGGCTACACCTTC.

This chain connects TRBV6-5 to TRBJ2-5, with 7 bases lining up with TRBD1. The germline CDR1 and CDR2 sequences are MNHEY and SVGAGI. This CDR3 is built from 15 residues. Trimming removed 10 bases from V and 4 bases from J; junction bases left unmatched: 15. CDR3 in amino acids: CATQVQRQGIETQYF. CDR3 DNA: TGTGCCACCCAAGTACAAAGACAGGGCATAGAGACCCAGTACTTC.

The CDR3, as DNA: TGCGCCAGCAGCTCCAACCCCGGGACAGGGGGGAGCCACGAGCAGTACTTC. Translating gives CASSSNPGTGGSHEQYF. The chain carries TRBV5-1 and TRBJ2-7; 11 bases match TRBD1. Germline trimming cut 3 bases from V and 5 bases from J; bases unmatched to any gene: 13. The CDR3 has 17 residues. Germline-derived CDR1 and CDR2 are SGHRS and YFSETQ.

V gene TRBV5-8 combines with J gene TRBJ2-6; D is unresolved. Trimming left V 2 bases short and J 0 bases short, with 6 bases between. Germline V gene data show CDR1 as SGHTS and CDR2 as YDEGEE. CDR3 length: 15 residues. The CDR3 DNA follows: TGTGCCAGCAGCTTACAGCTCTCTGGGGCCAACGTCCTGACTTTC. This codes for CASSLQLSGANVLTF.

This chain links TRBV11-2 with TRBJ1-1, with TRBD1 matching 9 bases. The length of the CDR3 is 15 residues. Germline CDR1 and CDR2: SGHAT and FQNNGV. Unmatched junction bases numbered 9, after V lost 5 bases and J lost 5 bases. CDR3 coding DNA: TGTGCCAGCAGCCTAAGCCGGGACAGGGTGACTGAAGCTTTCTTT. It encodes CASSLSRDRVTEAFF.